Presented here are 17 T cell receptor beta chains from one specimen sequenced in a study of blood T cell repertoires in COVID-19. Method: immunoSEQ multiplex PCR; TCRdb's copy keeps in-frame clones and lacks some. The data contain hundreds of thousands of clones, 80% to 90% of them singletons. Sequencing used PBMCs or T cells enriched from blood (not recorded which). The receptors stem from a woman aged 18 to 35 who had recovered from COVID-19.

This clone was observed a single time. The V gene is TRBV7-9, the J gene TRBJ1-1; possibly TRBD1 for D (5 bases). The CDR3 has 14 residues. Germline V gene sequence: CDR1 SEHNR, CDR2 FQNEAQ (reference sequence). The germline V and J ends were trimmed by 5 bases and 3 bases, with 13 bases remaining between them. CDR3 residues: CASSPRQLDTEAFF. CDR3 coding DNA: TGTGCCAGCAGCCCTAGACAGTTGGACACTGAAGCTTTCTTT.

The chain uses TRBV6-1 and TRBJ1-1; D call uncertain. This CDR3 spans 13 amino acids. In germline, CDR1 is MNHNS, CDR2 SASEGT. Trimming removed 8 bases at V and 3 bases at J, with 13 bases between. In nucleotides, the CDR3 is TGTGCCAGCGAAGGTGGCGGGGACACTGAAGCTTTCTTT. It encodes CASEGGGDTEAFF.

The chain uses TRBV10-3 and TRBJ1-2; TRBD1 agrees at 10 bases. CDR1 is ENHRY and CDR2 is SYGVKD in the germline V gene. The junction had 9 bases not matched to a gene; V was cut back by 10 bases and J by 1 base. The CDR3 has 15 residues. CDR3 protein: CATQWDRGVNYGYTF. The CDR3 DNA sequence: TGTGCCACCCAATGGGACAGGGGAGTTAACTATGGCTACACCTTC.

The chain combines TRBV3-1 (or the pseudogene TRBV3-2) with TRBJ2-7; TRBD1 is a possible D gene (6 bases). This CDR3 is built from 14 residues. Looked up from germline, CDR1 is LGHDT and CDR2 is YNNKEL (reference sequence). V shed 4 bases and J shed 5 bases, with 15 bases lying between them. CDR3 DNA: TGTGCCAGCAGCCCCTCTACAGGGCCGCACGAGCAGTACTTC. It translates to CASSPSTGPHEQYF.

The V call is TRBV5-1, the J call TRBJ1-1, with D tentatively TRBD1 (6 bases). Trimming removed 6 bases from V and 2 bases from J, with 14 bases in between. Germline loops: CDR1 SGHRS, CDR2 YFSETQ. This CDR3 is 14 amino acids long. The chain's CDR3 is CASTLGGLNTEAFF. DNA of the CDR3: TGCGCCAGCACGTTGGGGGGGCTTAACACTGAAGCTTTCTTT.

This chain connects TRBV15 to TRBJ2-2; D not resolved. The CDR3 has 17 residues. Germline CDR1 and CDR2: LNHNV and YYDKDF (reference sequence). V was pared by 1 base and J by 6 bases, with 18 bases between. CDR3 residues: CATSRVSGLPAPGELFF. The CDR3 DNA sequence: TGTGCCACCAGCAGAGTTTCCGGTCTCCCCGCCCCCGGGGAGCTGTTTTTT.

The V call is TRBV11-2, the J call TRBJ2-3; possible D gene TRBD1, 6 bases. V lost 1 base and J 6 bases, leaving 17 bases between the germline ends. CDR1 is SGHAT, CDR2 FQNNGV, per germline. This CDR3 region has 16 residues. CDR3 sequence reads: CASSLGATGGMDTQYF. As DNA, the CDR3 is TGTGCCAGCAGCTTAGGTGCGACAGGAGGTATGGATACGCAGTATTTT.

The chain recombines TRBV9 with TRBJ1-2, with D tentatively TRBD1 (6 bases). Germline V CDR1 and CDR2: SGDLS, YYNGEE. The CDR3 loop spans 15 amino acids. The ends were cut back, 3 bases at V and 4 bases at J, with 16 bases in the middle. CDR3 coding DNA: TGTGCCAGCAGCGCTAGACAGGCCAGGGGCTATGGCTACACCTTC. Residues: CASSARQARGYGYTF.

In DNA form, the CDR3 reads TGTGCCAGCAGTTACTCATCATCGCGGGGGGGGCAGTTCTTC. Its translation is CASSYSSSRGGQFF. The chain couples TRBV6-5 to TRBJ2-1, with 9 bases lining up with TRBD2. J was trimmed by 12 bases and V by 0 bases; bases with no gene match: 6. The CDR3 is 14 residues long. Per germline, CDR1 MNHEY and CDR2 SVGAGI.

The gene calls are TRBV4-1 and TRBJ2-2; perhaps TRBD2 as D (6 bases). The germline gives CDR1 MGHRA, CDR2 YSYEKL. V gave up 3 bases and J gave up 7 bases, with 15 bases separating them. The length of the CDR3 is 15 residues. CDR3 amino acids: CASSQGILARGELFF. In DNA, the CDR3 is TGCGCCAGCAGCCAGGGGATACTAGCTCGCGGGGAGCTGTTTTTT.

The chain employs TRBV27 and TRBJ1-3, with D uncertain. The CDR3 runs 16 residues. V gave up 5 bases and J gave up 4 bases, with 18 bases separating them. Germline assignment: CDR1 MNHEY and CDR2 SMNVEV (reference sequence). The CDR3 here is CASSPGGSRTGNTIYF. Written as DNA, the CDR3 is TGTGCCAGCAGTCCCGGAGGTTCCCGTACCGGAAACACCATATATTTT.

This sequence joins TRBV5-8 and TRBJ2-7; TRBD1 is a possible D gene (5 bases). The V end was cut by 2 bases, the J end by 2 bases, with 11 bases between. The V gene's germline CDR1 is SGHTS and CDR2 YDEGEE. There are 14 residues in the CDR3. The CDR3 protein is CASSFGQGPYEQYF. The CDR3 bases are TGTGCCAGCAGCTTTGGTCAGGGTCCCTACGAGCAGTACTTC.

V is TRBV27 and J is TRBJ2-7; possible D gene TRBD1, 5 bases. This CDR3 has 13 residues. Trimming left V 2 bases short and J 5 bases short, with 10 bases between. The V gene's germline CDR1 is MNHEY and CDR2 SMNVEV (reference sequence). CDR3 in amino acids: CASSLGQGDEQYF. The DNA for the CDR3 is TGTGCCAGCAGTTTAGGCCAGGGTGACGAGCAGTACTTC.

The chain recombines TRBV27 with TRBJ1-6; D is undetermined. This CDR3 is built from 13 residues. V lost 11 bases to trimming and J lost 7 bases, with 15 bases between them. The germline gives CDR1 MNHEY, CDR2 SMNVEV (reference sequence). This CDR3 is CASGWTVNSPLHF. The CDR3 nucleotides are TGTGCCTCCGGATGGACTGTGAATTCACCCCTCCACTTT.

The V call is TRBV1, the J call TRBJ1-6; the tabulated D call, TRBD1, remains unverified against the DNA. TRBV1 is a listed pseudogene. CDR3 length: 20 residues. The CDR3 DNA reads as TGCACCAGCAGCCTAGATTCAGGGGAATTTAGGGTTTGTATAAACTCACCCCTCCACTTT. Translated: CTSSLDSGEFRVCINSPLHF.

The chain recombines TRBV24-1 with TRBJ2-4, with TRBD1 identical over 9 bases. From germline, CDR1 is KGHDR and CDR2 SFDVKD. This CDR3 region has 15 residues. J lost 4 bases, V lost 4 bases, and 4 bases had no gene match. The CDR3 spells CATSEADRGKNIQYF. The DNA for the CDR3 is TGTGCCACCAGTGAGGCCGACAGGGGGAAAAACATTCAGTACTTC.

The chain uses TRBV5-8 and TRBJ1-4; 9 bases align to TRBD1. CDR1 is SGHTS, CDR2 YDEGEE, per germline. With V trimmed by 2 bases and J by 7 bases, 6 bases remained unmatched. There are 15 residues in the CDR3. DNA for the CDR3: TGTGCCAGCAGCTTTTCCGGGACAGGGCGTGAAAAACTGTTTTTT. Encoded protein: CASSFSGTGREKLFF.